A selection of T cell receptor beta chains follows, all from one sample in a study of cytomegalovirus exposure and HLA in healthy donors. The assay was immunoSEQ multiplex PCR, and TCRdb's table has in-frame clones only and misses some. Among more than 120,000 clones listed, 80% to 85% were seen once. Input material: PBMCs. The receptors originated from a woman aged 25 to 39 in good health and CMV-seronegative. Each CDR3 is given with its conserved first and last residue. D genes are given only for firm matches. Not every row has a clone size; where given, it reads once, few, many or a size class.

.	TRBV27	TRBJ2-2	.	CASSLAAGTGELFF	TGTGCCAGCAGTTTAGCAGCAGGCACCGGGGAGCTGTTTTTT
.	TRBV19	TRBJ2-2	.	CASSIRHMITGELFF	TGTGCCAGTAGTATACGACATATGATAACCGGGGAGCTGTTTTTT
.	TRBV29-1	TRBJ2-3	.	CTLRKGVADTQYF	TGCACCCTCCGCAAAGGGGTTGCAGATACGCAGTATTTT
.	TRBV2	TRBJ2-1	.	CASRASSDEQFF	TGTGCCAGCAGGGCTAGCAGTGATGAGCAGTTCTTC
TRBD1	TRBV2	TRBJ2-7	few	CASSEGTGPEQYF	TGTGCCAGCAGTGAAGGGACAGGGCCCGAGCAGTACTTC
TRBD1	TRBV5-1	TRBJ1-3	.	CASRLGTGGNTIYF	TGCGCCAGCCGCTTAGGGACAGGAGGAAACACCATATATTTT
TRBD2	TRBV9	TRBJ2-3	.	CASSEGTSGTLSTDTQYF	TGTGCCAGCAGCGAAGGGACTAGCGGGACACTAAGCACAGATACGCAGTATTTT
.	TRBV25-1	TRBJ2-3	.	CASSLIQGAGTDTQYF	TGTGCCAGCAGCCTCATCCAAGGGGCGGGCACAGATACGCAGTATTTT
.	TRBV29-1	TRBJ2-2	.	CSALNAGELFF	TGCAGCGCGCTAAACGCCGGGGAGCTGTTTTTT
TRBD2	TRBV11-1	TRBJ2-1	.	CASSRGVAGANEQFF	TGTGCCAGCAGCCGAGGGGTAGCGGGAGCTAATGAGCAGTTCTTC
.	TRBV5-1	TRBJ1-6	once	CASSLESSSPLHF	TGCGCCAGCAGCTTGGAATCCTCCTCACCCCTCCACTTT
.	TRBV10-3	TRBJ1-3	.	CAISVAGNTIYF	TGTGCCATCAGTGTGGCAGGAAACACCATATATTTT
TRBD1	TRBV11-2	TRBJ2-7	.	CASSRAGGSYEQYF	TGTGCCAGCAGCCGGGCAGGGGGATCCTACGAGCAGTACTTC
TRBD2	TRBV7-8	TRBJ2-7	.	CASSFRLAGTYEQYF	TGTGCCAGCAGCTTTAGACTAGCGGGAACCTACGAGCAGTACTTC
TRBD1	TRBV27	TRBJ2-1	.	CASSRTGGGSYNEQFF	TGTGCCAGCAGTAGGACAGGGGGCGGATCGTATAATGAGCAGTTCTTC
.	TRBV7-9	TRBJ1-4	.	CSSSLANSQREKLFF	TGTTCCAGCAGCTTAGCTAACAGTCAAAGGGAAAAACTGTTTTTT
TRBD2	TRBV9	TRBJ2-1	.	CASSAFALAGGTYNEQFF	TGTGCCAGCAGCGCCTTTGCTTTAGCGGGAGGGACCTACAATGAGCAATTCTTC
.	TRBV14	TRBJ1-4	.	CASSQGGQKLFF	TGTGCCAGCAGCCAAGGGGGGCAGAAACTGTTTTTT
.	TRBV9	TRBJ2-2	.	CASSVRQGLAGELFF	TGTGCCAGCAGCGTTAGGCAGGGACTGGCCGGGGAGCTGTTTTTT